This TCR beta chain is from a study of blood T cell repertoires in COVID-19 (dated by TCRdb to about 2020). Regarding the study in general: Samples covering the acute and convalescent phases of COVID-19 were provided by collaborators in the United States, Italy and Spain. The prospective study material was composed of cDNA or gDNA derived from T cells, B-cell-depleted T cells, or PBMCs. Subjects who had been exposed to COVID-19, were actively infected with it, or had recovered from it provided the deeply sampled blood TCRbeta repertoires that made up the dataset. The repertoires were released in a freely available public database intended as a resource for research on the immune response to SARS-CoV-2. The samples were drawn from two sources: the first 160 participants of the ongoing ImmuneRACE study, and over 1,000 subjects contributed by 6 global collaborators. A de-identified subject ID, COVID-19 status, age in years and sex were almost always included in the sample metadata. HLA class I and class II types, where available, came from metadata supplied by the sample provider rather than from assay-based typing.

The collaborating institutions used their own protocols to collect whole blood in K2EDTA tubes. For TCRbeta analysis, collaborator samples were shipped as frozen whole blood, as isolated PBMCs, or as DNA extracted from either sample type. This clone was seen once. What antigen it recognizes has not been identified. No much larger clone is present one base from it, and per-base qualities are unavailable. What the work shows at the level of the full study, not this receptor alone: The amount of clinical and demographic metadata varied by source and participant and was provided uncurated.

The germline V end is reduced by 0 bases and the J end by 4 bases; junction bases left unmatched: 11. Reading the germline V gene gives CDR1 SGHDN and CDR2 FVKESK. From the cysteine up to the phenylalanine, the CDR3 has a length of 19 residues. Only CDR3 DNA remains: 57 bases, in frame from the first base. TCRbeta CDR3 regions were amplified from genomic DNA by means of the immunoSEQ Assay, a bias-controlled multiplex PCR. The paper's processing steps were these. The number of nucleated cells in each sample was estimated from the amplification of reference gene primers within the assay. Sequence reads were collapsed and filtered to measure the absolute abundance of every unique TCRbeta CDR3 rearrangement. For each sample, productive Simpson clonality was calculated as the square root of Simpson's diversity index across productive rearrangements. TCRdb's version of the immuneACCESS table is confined to in-frame rearrangements and falls short of the full clone set. An unresolved V gene accounts for under half of the shortfall where checked; the remainder is of unknown origin. The D gene and trimming were derived from the DNA, and the V and J assignments and clone size from that table. The sample table holds approximately 90,000 clones, of which roughly 84% were seen once. The ten largest clonotypes hold about 5% of the sample.

This sequence uses TRBV14 and TRBJ2-5, with TRBD2 identical over 13 junction bases. This clonotype was obtained from an elderly woman with acute or convalescent COVID-19. Sequenced sample: peripheral blood. The bases are TGTGCCAGCAGCCAAGATCTAGTACTAGCGGGAGGGCTTCTAGAGACCCAGTACTTC. Its protein product is CASSQDLVLAGGLLETQYF.